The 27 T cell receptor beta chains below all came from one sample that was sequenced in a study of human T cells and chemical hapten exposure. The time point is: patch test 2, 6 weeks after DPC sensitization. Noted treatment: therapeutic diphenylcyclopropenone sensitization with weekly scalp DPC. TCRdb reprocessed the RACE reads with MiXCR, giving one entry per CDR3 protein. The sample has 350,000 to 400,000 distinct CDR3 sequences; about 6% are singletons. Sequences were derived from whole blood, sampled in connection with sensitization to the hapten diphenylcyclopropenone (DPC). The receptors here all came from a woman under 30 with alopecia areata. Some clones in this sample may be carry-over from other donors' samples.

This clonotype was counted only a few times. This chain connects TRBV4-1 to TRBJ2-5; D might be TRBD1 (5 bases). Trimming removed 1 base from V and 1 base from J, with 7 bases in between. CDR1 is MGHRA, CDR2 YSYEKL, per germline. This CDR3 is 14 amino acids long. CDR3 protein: CASSQVQVQETQYF. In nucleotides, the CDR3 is TGCGCCAGCAGCCAAGTACAGGTCCAAGAGACCCAGTACTTC.

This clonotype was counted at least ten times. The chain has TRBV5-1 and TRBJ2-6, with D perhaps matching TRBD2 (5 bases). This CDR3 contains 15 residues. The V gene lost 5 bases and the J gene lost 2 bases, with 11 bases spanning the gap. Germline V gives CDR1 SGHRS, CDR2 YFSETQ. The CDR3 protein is CASSEGITGANVLTF. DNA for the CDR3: TGCGCCAGCAGTGAGGGTATTACTGGGGCCAACGTCCTGACTTTC.

CDR3 in DNA: TGTGCCAGCAGCGTAGCCCCTCTTGACGGGGGCGACACTGAAGCTTTCTTT. Encoded protein: CASSVAPLDGGDTEAFF. The genes are TRBV9 and TRBJ1-1; possibly TRBD1 for D (6 bases). The germline gives CDR1 SGDLS, CDR2 YYNGEE. V was pared by 0 bases and J by 3 bases, with 18 bases between. The CDR3 extends over 17 amino acids. Full variable domain (outside the CDR3, taken from reference TRBV9 and TRBJ1-1): DSGVTQTPKHLITATGQRVTLRCSPRSGDLSVYWYQQSLDQGLQFLIQYYNGEERAKGNILERFSAQQFPDLHSELNLSSLELGDSALYFCASSVAPLDGGDTEAFFGQGTRLTVV.

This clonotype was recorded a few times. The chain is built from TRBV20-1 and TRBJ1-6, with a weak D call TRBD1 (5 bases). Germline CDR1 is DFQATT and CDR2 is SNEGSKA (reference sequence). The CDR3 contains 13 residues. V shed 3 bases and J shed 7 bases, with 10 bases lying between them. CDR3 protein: CSASLAGNSPLHF. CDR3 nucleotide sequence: TGCAGTGCTAGTCTGGCAGGGAATTCACCCCTCCACTTT.

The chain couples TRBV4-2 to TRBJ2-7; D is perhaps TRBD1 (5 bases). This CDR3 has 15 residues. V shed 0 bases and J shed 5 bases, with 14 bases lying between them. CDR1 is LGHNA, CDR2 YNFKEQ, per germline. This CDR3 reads CASSQEGRDVDEQYF. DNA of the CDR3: TGTGCCAGCAGCCAAGAGGGCAGGGATGTCGACGAGCAGTACTTC.

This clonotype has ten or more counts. The CDR3 bases are TGTGCCAGCAGCTCGCGGGTCCTAAACAATGAGCAGTTCTTC. Protein product: CASSSRVLNNEQFF. J is TRBJ2-1 and V is TRBV7-2, with a tentative D call TRBD2 (5 bases). V was clipped by 4 bases and J by 5 bases, with 12 bases between them. Germline V gene sequence: CDR1 SGHTA, CDR2 FQGNSA. The CDR3 runs 14 residues.

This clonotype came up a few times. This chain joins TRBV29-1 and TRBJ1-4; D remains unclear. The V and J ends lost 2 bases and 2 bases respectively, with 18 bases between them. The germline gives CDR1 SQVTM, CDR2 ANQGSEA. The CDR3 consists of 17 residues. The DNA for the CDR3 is TGCAGCGTTGAACCCCTCCGGATACTCGCCACTAATGAAAAACTGTTTTTT. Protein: CSVEPLRILATNEKLFF.

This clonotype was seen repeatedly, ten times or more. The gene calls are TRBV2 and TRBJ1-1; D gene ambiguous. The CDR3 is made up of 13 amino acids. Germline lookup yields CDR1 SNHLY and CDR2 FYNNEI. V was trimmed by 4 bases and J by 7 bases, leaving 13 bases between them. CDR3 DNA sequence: TGTGCCAGCAGTGTGTCCCCGGCAGGTGAAGCTTTCTTT. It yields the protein CASSVSPAGEAFF.

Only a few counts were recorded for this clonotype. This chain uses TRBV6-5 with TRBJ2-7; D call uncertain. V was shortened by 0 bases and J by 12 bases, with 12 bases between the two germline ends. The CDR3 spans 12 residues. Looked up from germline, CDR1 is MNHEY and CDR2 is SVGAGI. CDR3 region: CASSYSRIGWYF. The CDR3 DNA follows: TGTGCCAGCAGTTACTCGCGTATAGGGTGGTACTTC.

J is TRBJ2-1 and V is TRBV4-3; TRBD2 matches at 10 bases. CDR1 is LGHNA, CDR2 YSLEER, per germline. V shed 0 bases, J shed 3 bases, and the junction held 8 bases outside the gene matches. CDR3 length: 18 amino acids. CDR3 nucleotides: TGCGCCAGCAGCCAAGATCCCGCCGGGACTAGCGACTACAATGAGCAGTTCTTC. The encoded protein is CASSQDPAGTSDYNEQFF.

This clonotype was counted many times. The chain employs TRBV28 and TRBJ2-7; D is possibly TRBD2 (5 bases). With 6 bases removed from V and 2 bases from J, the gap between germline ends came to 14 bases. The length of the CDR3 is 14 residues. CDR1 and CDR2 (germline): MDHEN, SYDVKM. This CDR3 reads CASSRGSSAYEQYF. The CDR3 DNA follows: TGTGCCAGCAGCCGAGGGTCGTCGGCCTACGAGCAGTACTTC. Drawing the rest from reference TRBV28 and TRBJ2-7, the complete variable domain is DVKVTQSSRYLVKRTGEKVFLECVQDMDHENMFWYRQDPGLGLRLIYFSYDVKMKEKGDIPEGYSVSREKKERFSLILESASTNQTSMYLCASSRGSSAYEQYFGPGTRLTVT.

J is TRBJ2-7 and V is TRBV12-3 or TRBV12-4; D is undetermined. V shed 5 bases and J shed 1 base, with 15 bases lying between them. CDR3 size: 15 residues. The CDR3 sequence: CASSLGGIGSYEQYF. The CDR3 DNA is TGTGCCAGCAGTCTAGGTGGGATTGGATCCTACGAGCAGTACTTC.

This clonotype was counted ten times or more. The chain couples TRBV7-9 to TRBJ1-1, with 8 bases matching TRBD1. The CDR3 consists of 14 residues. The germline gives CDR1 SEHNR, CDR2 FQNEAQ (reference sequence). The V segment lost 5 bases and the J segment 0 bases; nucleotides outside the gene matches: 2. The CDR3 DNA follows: TGTGCCAGCAGCCGACAGGGGATGAACACTGAAGCTTTCTTT. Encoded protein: CASSRQGMNTEAFF.

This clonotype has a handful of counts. The CDR3, as DNA: TGCAGTGCTAGAGTCCCACTGGGGCCCCAGCATTTT. It translates to CSARVPLGPQHF. The V and J genes are TRBV20-1 and TRBJ1-5; no reliable D call. CDR3 length: 12 residues. The V and J ends lost 1 base and 9 bases respectively, with 10 bases between them. In germline, CDR1 is DFQATT, CDR2 SNEGSKA (reference sequence).

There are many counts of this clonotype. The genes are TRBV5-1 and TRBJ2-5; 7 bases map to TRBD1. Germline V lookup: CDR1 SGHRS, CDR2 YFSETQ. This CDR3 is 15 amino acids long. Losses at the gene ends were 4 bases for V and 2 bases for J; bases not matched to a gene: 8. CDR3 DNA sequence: TGCGCCAGCAGCATCAACAGGGGCCGTCAAGAGACCCAGTACTTC. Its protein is CASSINRGRQETQYF.

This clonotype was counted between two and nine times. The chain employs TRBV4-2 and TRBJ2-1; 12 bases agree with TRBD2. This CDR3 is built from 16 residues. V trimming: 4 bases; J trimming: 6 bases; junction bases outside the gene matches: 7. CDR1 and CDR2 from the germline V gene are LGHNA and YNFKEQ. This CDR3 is CASSPDATSGGNEQFF. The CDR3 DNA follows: TGTGCCAGCAGCCCAGACGCGACTAGCGGGGGCAATGAGCAGTTCTTC.

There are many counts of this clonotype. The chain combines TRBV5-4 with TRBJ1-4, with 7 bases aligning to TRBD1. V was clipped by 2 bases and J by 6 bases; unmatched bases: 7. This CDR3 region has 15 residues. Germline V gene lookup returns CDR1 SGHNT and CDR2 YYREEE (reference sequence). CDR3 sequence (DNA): TGTGCCAGCAGCTTTTGGCCAGGGACAGATGAAAAACTGTTTTTT. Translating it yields CASSFWPGTDEKLFF.

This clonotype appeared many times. The CDR3 sequence: CASSQLTVRSPISYNEQFF. The CDR3 nucleotides are TGTGCCAGCAGTCAGCTGACAGTCCGAAGCCCTATTTCCTACAATGAGCAGTTCTTC. This rearrangement joins TRBV12-3 or TRBV12-4 to TRBJ2-1, with D possibly matching TRBD1 (5 bases). Trimming pared 5 bases from V and 1 base from J, leaving 24 bases between. The CDR3 has 19 residues.

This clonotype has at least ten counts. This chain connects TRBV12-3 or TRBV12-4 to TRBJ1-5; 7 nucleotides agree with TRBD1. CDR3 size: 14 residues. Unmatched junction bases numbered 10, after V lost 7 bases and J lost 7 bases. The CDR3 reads CASNPGGMGQPQHF. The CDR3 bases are TGTGCCAGCAATCCAGGGGGAATGGGACAGCCCCAGCATTTT.

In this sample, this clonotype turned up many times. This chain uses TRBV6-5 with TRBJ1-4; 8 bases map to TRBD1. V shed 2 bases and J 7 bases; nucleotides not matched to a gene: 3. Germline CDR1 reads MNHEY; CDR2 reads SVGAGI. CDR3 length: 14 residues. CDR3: CASSYGQGIEKLFF. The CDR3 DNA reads TGTGCCAGCAGTTACGGACAGGGTATTGAAAAACTGTTTTTT.

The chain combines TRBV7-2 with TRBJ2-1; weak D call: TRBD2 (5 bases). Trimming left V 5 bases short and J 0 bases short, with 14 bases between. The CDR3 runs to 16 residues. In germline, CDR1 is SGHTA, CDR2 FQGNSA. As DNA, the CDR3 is TGTGCCAGCAGCCCGAATCCGGGGAGCTCCTACAATGAGCAGTTCTTC. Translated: CASSPNPGSSYNEQFF.

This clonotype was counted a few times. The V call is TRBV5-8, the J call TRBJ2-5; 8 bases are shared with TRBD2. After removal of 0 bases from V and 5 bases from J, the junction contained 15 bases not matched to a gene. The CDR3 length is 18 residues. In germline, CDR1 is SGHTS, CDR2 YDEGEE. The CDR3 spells CASSLAAVAGRNGETQYF. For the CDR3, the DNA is TGTGCCAGCAGCTTGGCTGCGGTAGCGGGGAGAAACGGGGAGACCCAGTACTTC.

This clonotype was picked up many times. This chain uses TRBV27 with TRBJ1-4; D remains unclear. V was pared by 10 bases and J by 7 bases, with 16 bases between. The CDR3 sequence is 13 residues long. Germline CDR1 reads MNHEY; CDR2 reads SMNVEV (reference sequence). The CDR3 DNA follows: TGTGCCACGCGGACCCTCCGAGGTGAAAAACTGTTTTTT. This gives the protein CATRTLRGEKLFF.

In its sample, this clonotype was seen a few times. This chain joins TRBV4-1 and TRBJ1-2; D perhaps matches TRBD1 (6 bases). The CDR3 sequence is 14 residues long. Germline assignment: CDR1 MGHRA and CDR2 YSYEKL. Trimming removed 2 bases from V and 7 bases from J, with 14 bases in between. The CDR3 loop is CASSQPGASFGYTF. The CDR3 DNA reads TGCGCCAGCAGCCAACCGGGGGCGAGTTTTGGCTACACCTTC.

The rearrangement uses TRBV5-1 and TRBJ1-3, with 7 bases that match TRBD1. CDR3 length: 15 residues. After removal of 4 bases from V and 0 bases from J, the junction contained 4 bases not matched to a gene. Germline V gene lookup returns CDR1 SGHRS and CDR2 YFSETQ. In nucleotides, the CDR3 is TGCGCCAGCAGCCTCAGGGACAGCTCTGGAAACACCATATATTTT. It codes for CASSLRDSSGNTIYF. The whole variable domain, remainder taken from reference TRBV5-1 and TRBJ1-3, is KAGVTQTPRYLIKTRGQQVTLSCSPISGHRSVSWYQQTPGQGLQFLFEYFSETQRNKGNFPGRFSGRQFSNSRSEMNVSTLELGDSALYLCASSLRDSSGNTIYFGEGSWLTVV.

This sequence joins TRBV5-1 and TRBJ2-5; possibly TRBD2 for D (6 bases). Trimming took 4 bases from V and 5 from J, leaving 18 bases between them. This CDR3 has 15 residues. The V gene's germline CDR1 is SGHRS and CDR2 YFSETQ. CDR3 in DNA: TGCGCCAGCAGCCCCGCCTCCCCGGGGAGGGAGACCCAGTACTTC. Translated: CASSPASPGRETQYF.

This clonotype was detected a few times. The CDR3 sequence is CASSLSGTLYQPQHF. The CDR3, as DNA: TGTGCCAGCAGCTTGTCCGGGACACTTTATCAGCCCCAGCATTTT. This rearrangement joins TRBV7-2 to TRBJ1-5; possibly TRBD1 for D (6 bases). Germline CDR1 is SGHTA and CDR2 is FQGNSA. The CDR3 contains 15 residues. The V end lost 3 bases, the J end lost 5 bases, and 14 bases lay between the germline ends.